This T cell receptor (beta chain) originates from a study of blood T cell repertoires in COVID-19. J was trimmed by 3 bases and V by 6 bases; bases with no gene match: 7. The CDR3 covers 15 residues. Germline CDR1 is SNHLY and CDR2 is FYNNEI. In the original analysis: Reference gene primers were amplified, and this amplification served to estimate nucleated cell counts. Sequencing used immunoSEQ multiplex PCR; TCRdb keeps in-frame clones, though not all of them. Clone size and V and J calls were adopted from that table, with D and trimming inferred from the DNA. This repertoire shows 110,000 to 150,000 clones, 80% to 90% found once; its top ten account for less than 3%.

This receptor was taken from a man aged 60 to 75 with active or convalescent COVID-19. The specimen was peripheral blood. This chain links TRBV2 with TRBJ1-3; 8 nucleotides align to TRBD1. CDR3 sequence (DNA): TGTGCCAGCAGGAAAGGACAGGGCGGTGGAAACACCATATATTTT. Amino acid sequence: CASRKGQGGGNTIYF.